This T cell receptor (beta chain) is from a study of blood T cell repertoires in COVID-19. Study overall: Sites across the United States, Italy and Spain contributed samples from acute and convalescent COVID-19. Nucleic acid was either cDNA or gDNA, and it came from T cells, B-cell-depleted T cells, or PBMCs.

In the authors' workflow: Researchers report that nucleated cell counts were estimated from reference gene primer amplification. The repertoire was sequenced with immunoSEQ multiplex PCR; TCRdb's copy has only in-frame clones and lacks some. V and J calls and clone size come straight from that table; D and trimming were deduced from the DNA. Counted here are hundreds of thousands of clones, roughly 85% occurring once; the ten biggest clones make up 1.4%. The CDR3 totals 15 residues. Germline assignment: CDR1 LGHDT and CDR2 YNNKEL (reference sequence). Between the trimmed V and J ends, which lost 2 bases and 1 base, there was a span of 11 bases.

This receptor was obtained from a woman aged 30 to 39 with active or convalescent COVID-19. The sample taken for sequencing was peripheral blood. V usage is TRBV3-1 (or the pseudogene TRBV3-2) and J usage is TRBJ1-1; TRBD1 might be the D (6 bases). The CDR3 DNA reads TGTGCCAGCAGCCAATCCGGACAGTGGAACACTGAAGCTTTCTTT. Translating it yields CASSQSGQWNTEAFF.